Sequencing of this TCR beta chain was carried out in a study of regulatory T cells in long-lasting Graves disease. Sequencing libraries for TCR beta were prepared with iRepertoire HTBI primers and Arm-PCR of CDR3 regions. TCRdb re-derived calls from the multiplex PCR reads in MiXCR, one entry per CDR3 protein. The sample carries approximately 360,000 distinct CDR3 sequences, about 11% recorded once. The time point is: newly diagnosed GD, antithyroid drugs for less than 3 months. The TCR library was made from RNA that had been extracted from PBMCs in TRIzol. Germline CDR1 SEHNR, CDR2 FQNEAQ (reference sequence). CDR3 length: 16 amino acids. Trimming left V 4 bases short and J 9 bases short, with 22 bases between. This clonotype was seen a few times. The same data also went into a second study, on T cells in Graves' hyperthyroidism and ophthalmopathy.

This sequence joins TRBV7-9 and TRBJ2-1; D gene unclear. This TCR was sampled from a woman between 18 and 29 years old with Graves disease. The sequencing used peripheral blood mononuclear cells (PBMCs), collected at new diagnosis, from a patient treated with antithyroid drugs. The CDR3 loop reads CASSYLLDGPGTEQFF. CDR3 bases: TGTGCCAGCAGCTACCTCCTAGACGGCCCGGGCACTGAGCAGTTCTTC.